This is a list of T cell receptor beta chains from one sample in a study of cytomegalovirus exposure and HLA in healthy donors. Produced via immunoSEQ multiplex PCR; TCRdb's table is partial and in-frame only. In the table there are over 130,000 clones, 82% of which are singletons. The sample comprised PBMCs. The receptors shown here come from a male donor in good health and CMV-seronegative. The CDR3 runs from the conserved cysteine through the conserved F or W. A D gene is named only where the DNA matches it firmly. The size of a clone is reported for some rows only, either as once, few or many, or as a class for expanded clones.

V gene	J gene	D gene	clone size	CDR3 protein	CDR3 DNA
TRBV27	TRBJ2-7	-	-	CASSFSPGNSYEQYF	TGTGCCAGCAGTTTTTCTCCAGGGAACTCCTACGAGCAGTACTTC
TRBV7-9	TRBJ2-1	-	-	CASKTSLYNEQFF	TGTGCCAGCAAGACTTCTCTCTACAATGAGCAGTTCTTC
TRBV5-1	TRBJ2-3	TRBD1	-	CASSYRTGSTDTQYF	TGCGCCAGCAGCTATCGGACAGGGAGCACAGATACGCAGTATTTT
TRBV4-3	TRBJ2-3	-	-	CASSSLGDGTDTQYF	TGCGCCAGCAGCTCTCTAGGGGATGGCACAGATACGCAGTATTTT
TRBV30	TRBJ1-2	-	-	CAWSVIGNPGYTF	TGTGCCTGGAGTGTCATCGGGAATCCAGGCTACACCTTC
TRBV5-5	TRBJ2-2	TRBD1	few	CASKGQLTNTGELFF	TGTGCCAGCAAGGGACAGCTAACGAACACCGGGGAGCTGTTTTTT
TRBV2	TRBJ2-3	-	-	CASSDIAGRTDTQYF	TGTGCCAGCAGTGATATCGCCGGTAGAACAGATACGCAGTATTTT
TRBV11-2	TRBJ2-2	TRBD1	-	CASSLPRQGEIDGTGELFF	TGTGCCAGCAGCCTACCCCGACAGGGGGAAATCGACGGCACCGGGGAGCTGTTTTTT
TRBV28	TRBJ2-7	-	once	CASSPAFSRPSYEQYF	TGTGCCAGCAGCCCTGCCTTTAGCCGGCCCTCCTACGAGCAGTACTTC
TRBV15	TRBJ2-1	-	-	CATSRDSTVPLNFEQFF	TGTGCCACCAGCAGAGATTCGACAGTCCCCCTCAATTTTGAGCAGTTCTTC
TRBV6-6	TRBJ2-3	TRBD1	-	CASSRNWDRGGDTQYF	TGTGCCAGCAGCCGCAATTGGGACAGGGGAGGGGATACGCAGTATTTT
TRBV6-5	TRBJ2-7	-	-	CASSYSRARRGYEQYF	TGTGCCAGCAGTTACTCGAGAGCTCGGAGGGGCTACGAGCAGTACTTC
TRBV25-1	TRBJ2-1	TRBD2	-	CASSESAWAGGENEQFF	TGTGCCAGCAGTGAATCCGCCTGGGCGGGAGGGGAAAATGAGCAGTTCTTC
TRBV5-3	TRBJ1-5	TRBD1	few	CARSLATGVQPQHF	TGTGCCAGAAGCTTGGCGACAGGGGTCCAGCCCCAGCATTTT
TRBV11-1	TRBJ2-7	TRBD2	-	CASSSLAGGDYEQYF	TGTGCCAGCAGCTCTCTAGCGGGAGGAGACTACGAGCAGTACTTC
TRBV4-1	TRBJ2-2	TRBD2	few	CASSLTAGEGSGELFF	TGCGCCAGCAGCCTTACGGCGGGAGAGGGTTCCGGGGAGCTGTTTTTT
TRBV4-3	TRBJ2-1	-	once	CASSQETGTYNEQFF	TGCGCCAGCAGCCAAGAAACGGGGACCTACAATGAGCAGTTCTTC
TRBV25-1	TRBJ2-5	TRBD2	-	CASSAGLRETQYF	TGTGCCAGCAGTGCGGGACTAAGAGAGACCCAGTACTTC
TRBV4-1	TRBJ2-2	-	-	CASSQAGTNTGELFF	TGCGCCAGCAGCCAAGCGGGAACGAACACCGGGGAGCTGTTTTTT
TRBV27	TRBJ1-1	-	-	CARGSGTTNTEAFF	TGTGCCAGGGGGTCCGGGACAACGAACACTGAAGCTTTCTTT
TRBV6-5	TRBJ1-1	-	few	CASSYSWQGNTEAFF	TGTGCCAGCAGTTACTCGTGGCAGGGTAACACTGAAGCTTTCTTT
TRBV28	TRBJ2-3	TRBD1	-	CASSTGGTDTQYF	TGTGCCAGCAGCACAGGGGGCACAGATACGCAGTATTTT
TRBV7-8	TRBJ2-7	-	-	CASSSHSWGDDHEQYF	TGTGCCAGCAGCTCCCACTCTTGGGGGGACGACCACGAGCAGTACTTC
TRBV19	TRBJ1-5	-	-	CASSATRTFQPQHF	TGTGCCAGTAGTGCGACAAGGACTTTTCAGCCCCAGCATTTT
TRBV7-9	TRBJ1-2	-	-	CSSSLGDGGNTF	TGTTCCAGCAGCCTCGGGGATGGCGGGAACACCTTC
TRBV2	TRBJ2-5	-	-	CASSEGTEQYF	TGTGCCAGCAGTGAAGGGACAGAGCAGTACTTC
TRBV5-6	TRBJ2-5	-	-	CASNEQSETQYF	TGTGCCAGCAACGAACAGAGTGAGACCCAGTACTTC
TRBV6-5	TRBJ1-4	-	few	CASRPPRGKLFF	TGTGCCAGCAGACCACCCCGGGGAAAACTGTTTTTT
TRBV5-4	TRBJ1-2	TRBD1	-	CASSFRQGWASYTF	TGTGCCAGCAGCTTCCGACAGGGTTGGGCGAGCTACACCTTC
TRBV12-5	TRBJ2-3	-	-	CASRRDSSTDTQYF	TGTGCTAGTAGACGGGACTCCAGCACAGATACGCAGTATTTT
TRBV2	TRBJ2-7	-	once	CASRQGRDEQYF	TGTGCCAGCAGGCAGGGTAGAGACGAGCAGTACTTC
TRBV6-5	TRBJ2-7	TRBD2	-	CASRSFGGRAGEQYF	TGTGCCAGCAGGTCCTTTGGCGGGAGGGCCGGCGAGCAGTACTTC
TRBV2	TRBJ1-1	-	-	CASSDGGPSTEAFF	TGTGCCAGCAGTGACGGGGGTCCGAGCACTGAAGCTTTCTTT
TRBV4-3	TRBJ2-3	TRBD2	-	CASSQNLAGGTDTQYF	TGCGCCAGCAGCCAAAATCTAGCGGGAGGGACAGATACGCAGTATTTT
TRBV5-6	TRBJ2-1	-	-	CASSLQFNEQFF	TGTGCCAGCAGCTTGCAGTTCAATGAGCAGTTCTTC
TRBV7-8	TRBJ2-3	TRBD2	-	CASSLGSGLAGTDTQYF	TGTGCCAGCAGCTTAGGGTCCGGACTAGCGGGAACAGATACGCAGTATTTT
TRBV6-5	TRBJ2-7	-	-	CASRRNRDLPYEQYF	TGTGCCAGCAGGAGGAACCGGGACTTACCATACGAGCAGTACTTC
TRBV5-1	TRBJ1-1	-	-	CASHRGAGGMNTEAFF	TGCGCCAGCCACAGAGGGGCGGGGGGCATGAACACTGAAGCTTTCTTT
TRBV21-1	TRBJ2-1	-	-	CASPEVGNEQFF	TGTGCCAGCCCTGAGGTTGGGAATGAGCAGTTCTTC
TRBV30	TRBJ1-5	-	-	CAWSRGRGNQPQHF	TGTGCCTGGAGTCGGGGTCGGGGCAATCAGCCCCAGCATTTT
TRBV7-9	TRBJ2-1	-	-	CASSPFSSPNEQFF	TGTGCCAGCAGCCCGTTCTCTAGCCCCAATGAGCAGTTCTTC
TRBV7-8	TRBJ1-1	-	-	CASSFSVSAVPEAFF	TGTGCCAGCAGCTTTTCGGTCTCGGCGGTACCTGAAGCTTTCTTT
TRBV5-6	TRBJ1-5	-	-	CASSLGKGSQPQHF	TGTGCCAGCAGCCTCGGGAAAGGGTCCCAGCCCCAGCATTTT
TRBV9	TRBJ1-5	TRBD1	-	CASSVRDRGVGGQPQHF	TGTGCCAGCAGCGTCCGGGACAGGGGAGTGGGTGGTCAGCCCCAGCATTTT
TRBV13	TRBJ2-1	-	-	CASSPWAGYNEQFF	TGTGCCAGCAGCCCCTGGGCCGGCTACAATGAGCAGTTCTTC
TRBV9	TRBJ2-5	TRBD2	-	CASSGSGAPRGETQYF	TGTGCCAGCAGCGGGAGCGGGGCCCCCCGGGGAGAGACCCAGTACTTC